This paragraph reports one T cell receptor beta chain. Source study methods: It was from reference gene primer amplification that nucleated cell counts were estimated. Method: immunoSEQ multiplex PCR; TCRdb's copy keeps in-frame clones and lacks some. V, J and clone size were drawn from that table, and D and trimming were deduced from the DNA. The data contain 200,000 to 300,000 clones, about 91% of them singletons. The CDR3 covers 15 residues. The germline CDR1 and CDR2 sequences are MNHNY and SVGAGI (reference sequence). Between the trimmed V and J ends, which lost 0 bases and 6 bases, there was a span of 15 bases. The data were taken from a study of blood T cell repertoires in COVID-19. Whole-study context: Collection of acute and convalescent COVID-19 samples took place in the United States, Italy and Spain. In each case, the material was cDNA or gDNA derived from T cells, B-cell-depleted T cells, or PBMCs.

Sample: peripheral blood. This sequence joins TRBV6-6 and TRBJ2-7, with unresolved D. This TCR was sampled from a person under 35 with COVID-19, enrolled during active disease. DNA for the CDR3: TGTGCCAGCAGTTACTCGTTGACCGCGGCCGCCGAGCAGTACTTC. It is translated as CASSYSLTAAAEQYF.